The entry that follows covers one T cell receptor (beta chain) sequence. CDR3 length: 14 residues. Trimming shortened V by 4 bases and J by 10 bases, and 14 bases separated the two germline ends. Per the germline V gene, CDR1 is LGHNA and CDR2 is YSLEER. Per the original methods: Amplification of reference gene primers was used by the study to estimate nucleated cell counts. Some clones are missing from TCRdb's copy, which holds only in-frame ones; the method was immunoSEQ multiplex PCR. The DNA was the basis for D and trimming; V, J and clone size are from that table. The sample shows roughly 43,000 clones, about nine tenths of them seen only once. The data derive from a study of blood T cell repertoires in COVID-19. Study-wide context: T cells, B-cell-depleted T cells, or PBMCs supplied cDNA or gDNA.

Sequences were obtained from peripheral blood. The V gene is TRBV4-3, the J gene TRBJ1-6; D is unclear. The origin of this receptor is a human donor in a cohort sampled during active COVID-19. This chain's CDR3 is CASSPPGRGSPLHF. The CDR3 DNA follows: TGCGCCAGCAGCCCGCCGGGCAGAGGGTCACCCCTCCACTTT.